A single sample is the source of the 30 T cell receptor beta chains below, sequenced in a study of cytomegalovirus exposure and HLA in healthy donors. The primer mix had 60 Vbeta and 13 Jbeta primers. The protocol was immunoSEQ multiplex PCR, while the TCRdb copy is restricted to in-frame clones and leaves out a portion. This table has under 200,000 clones, over 75% appearing once. Sequenced: PBMCs. These receptors all come from a woman in her fifties or sixties in good health and CMV-seronegative.

J is TRBJ1-1 and V is TRBV2; D unresolved. The CDR3 contains 14 residues. Germline V lookup: CDR1 SNHLY, CDR2 FYNNEI. Deletions cut 5 bases from V and 1 base from J, with 11 bases between. For the CDR3, the DNA is TGTGCCAGCAGTACGACGACTGGGAACACTGAAGCTTTCTTT. Its translation is CASSTTTGNTEAFF.

This clone was counted a few times. The genes are TRBV5-1 and TRBJ2-3, with D maybe TRBD2 (6 bases). CDR1 is SGHRS, CDR2 YFSETQ, per germline. With 4 bases removed from V and 4 bases from J, the gap between germline ends came to 10 bases. The length of the CDR3 is 13 residues. CDR3 sequence reads: CASSRGGADTQYF. CDR3 bases: TGCGCCAGCAGCCGGGGAGGTGCAGATACGCAGTATTTT.

This clone has only a few counts. This rearrangement joins TRBV5-1 to TRBJ2-3; 12 nucleotides agree with TRBD1. The CDR3 is made up of 15 amino acids. Germline-derived CDR1 and CDR2 are SGHRS and YFSETQ. Trimming took 3 bases from V and 6 from J; bases not matched to a gene: 5. DNA of the CDR3: TGCGCCAGCAGCTCGGGACAGGGGGCTACGGATACGCAGTATTTT. This encodes CASSSGQGATDTQYF.

The CDR3 bases are TGTGCCAGCAGCTTAGCGGGCAGCGGGGTGATAAATGAGCAGTTCTTC. It is translated as CASSLAGSGVINEQFF. V and J are TRBV7-6 and TRBJ2-1; 7 nucleotides match TRBD2. V lost 0 bases, J lost 7 bases, and 9 bases stayed unmatched. The V gene's germline CDR1 is SGHVS and CDR2 FNYEAQ. The CDR3 loop spans 16 amino acids.

This sequence joins TRBV28 and TRBJ2-1; possible D gene TRBD2, 5 bases. CDR1 is MDHEN and CDR2 is SYDVKM in the germline V gene. V shed 3 bases and J shed 4 bases, with 16 bases lying between them. The CDR3 totals 16 residues. As DNA, the CDR3 is TGTGCCAGCAGTTTTCTCAGTGGGAGTGCGTACAATGAGCAGTTCTTC. This gives the protein CASSFLSGSAYNEQFF. Full variable domain (missing parts from reference TRBV28 and TRBJ2-1): DVKVTQSSRYLVKRTGEKVFLECVQDMDHENMFWYRQDPGLGLRLIYFSYDVKMKEKGDIPEGYSVSREKKERFSLILESASTNQTSMYLCASSFLSGSAYNEQFFGPGTRLTVL.

The J gene is TRBJ1-2, the V gene TRBV18; 7 positions match TRBD1. Per germline, CDR1 KGHSH and CDR2 LQKENI. This CDR3 is built from 12 residues. With 2 bases clipped from V and 9 bases from J, the junction kept 3 bases outside the gene matches. DNA for the CDR3: TGTGCCAGCTCACCAGACAGGGATAGCTACACCTTC. Protein sequence: CASSPDRDSYTF.

The CDR3 coding sequence is TGTGCCAGCAGTTTGGGGGGGCCCTATGGCTACACCTTC. Residues: CASSLGGPYGYTF. The V call is TRBV6-5, the J call TRBJ1-2, with a weak D call TRBD1 (6 bases). The CDR3 consists of 13 residues. The V gene lost 4 bases and the J gene lost 4 bases, with 10 bases spanning the gap. Germline CDR1 and CDR2: MNHEY and SVGAGI.

J is TRBJ1-2 and V is TRBV28, with 7 nucleotides matching TRBD1. This CDR3 contains 13 residues. The V gene's germline CDR1 is MDHEN and CDR2 SYDVKM. With V trimmed by 6 bases and J by 5 bases, 6 bases remained unmatched. The CDR3 coding sequence is TGTGCCAGCAGGGCCGGGACAGCTTATGGCTACACCTTC. Its protein is CASRAGTAYGYTF.

The rearrangement joins TRBV9 to TRBJ2-3, with a tentative D call TRBD1 (5 bases). The CDR3 contains 16 residues. V lost 2 bases and J lost 5, with 18 bases in between. The germline CDR1 and CDR2 sequences are SGDLS and YYNGEE. For the CDR3, the DNA is TGTGCCAGCAGCGTTTACTCTAGGGGTACGGGAGATACGCAGTATTTT. Translated: CASSVYSRGTGDTQYF.

A few counts support this clone. CDR3 amino acids: CARSPGLCLHEQYF. CDR3 sequence (DNA): TGTGCCAGAAGCCCTGGACTTTGCCTTCACGAGCAGTACTTC. The chain is built from TRBV7-5 and TRBJ2-7; the D call of TRBD2 is as the table states it, not checked on the DNA. TRBV7-5 is shown as a pseudogene. CDR3 size: 14 residues.

This rearrangement joins TRBV19 to TRBJ2-3; 10 bases are shared with TRBD2. This CDR3 has 18 amino acids. The junction had 10 bases not matched to a gene; V was cut back by 4 bases and J by 0 bases. From germline, CDR1 is LNHDA and CDR2 SQIVND (reference sequence). CDR3 protein: CASSTRPIAGGSTDTQYF. CDR3 nucleotides: TGTGCCAGTAGTACCCGCCCCATAGCGGGGGGAAGCACAGATACGCAGTATTTT.

The chain is built from TRBV7-9 and TRBJ1-3; 10 nucleotides agree with TRBD1. The CDR3 totals 17 residues. The V gene end was trimmed by 7 bases and the J gene end by 1 base; junction bases not matched to a gene: 10. Germline lookup yields CDR1 SEHNR and CDR2 FQNEAQ (reference sequence). The CDR3 DNA follows: TGTGCCAGCACCAATCTTCCGGGACAGGGGTCTGGAAACACCATATATTTT. This codes for CASTNLPGQGSGNTIYF.

Only a few counts were recorded for this clone. V is TRBV21-1 and J is TRBJ2-7; the table's D call, TRBD2, was not checked against the DNA. TRBV21-1 is a pseudogene locus. The CDR3 has 14 residues. For the CDR3, the DNA is TGTGCCAGCAGCATTTCACACCTAGACGACGAGCAGTACTTC. It translates to CASSISHLDDEQYF.

The chain uses TRBV15 and TRBJ1-5; perhaps TRBD1 as D (5 bases). Per germline, CDR1 LNHNV and CDR2 YYDKDF (reference sequence). V gave up 0 bases and J gave up 8 bases, with 14 bases separating them. This CDR3 spans 15 amino acids. The DNA for the CDR3 is TGTGCCACCAGCAGAGATGCTAATTCGGGGGAGCCCCAGCATTTT. It encodes CATSRDANSGEPQHF.

This clone showed up just once. The genes are TRBV6-1 and TRBJ1-6; the D is unclear. This CDR3 contains 17 residues. CDR1 is MNHNS, CDR2 SASEGT, per germline. V was cut by 2 bases and J by 0 bases, with 11 bases left in between. The CDR3 region is CASSEITHSSYNSPLHF. The CDR3 DNA reads TGTGCCAGCAGTGAAATCACACACAGCTCCTATAATTCACCCCTCCACTTT.

The chain recombines TRBV27 with TRBJ1-5; possible D gene TRBD1, 6 bases. The CDR3 sequence is 16 residues long. Germline CDR1 and CDR2: MNHEY and SMNVEV (reference sequence). With 6 bases removed from V and 1 base from J, the gap between germline ends came to 16 bases. The CDR3 coding sequence is TGTGCCAGCAGGCGATTAGGACAGCTGAGCAATCAGCCCCAGCATTTT. The encoded protein is CASRRLGQLSNQPQHF.

For this clone: Other DNA sequences from this sample encode an identical CDR3 as well. The chain uses TRBV28 and TRBJ1-2, with 9 bases that match TRBD1. In germline, CDR1 is MDHEN, CDR2 SYDVKM. V shed 4 bases and J 4 bases; nucleotides not matched to a gene: 4. This CDR3 comprises 14 residues. The CDR3 region has the DNA TGTGCCAGCAGTTCCGACAGGGGGTTCTATGGCTACACCTTC. Encoded protein: CASSSDRGFYGYTF.

V and J are TRBV5-6 and TRBJ2-7; D is possibly TRBD1 (6 bases). The CDR3 extends over 13 amino acids. Germline lookup yields CDR1 SGHDT and CDR2 YYEEEE. V lost 6 bases, J lost 2 bases, and 12 bases lay in between. The CDR3 here is CASTRRGPYEQYF. The CDR3 coding sequence is TGTGCCAGCACCCGCAGGGGCCCCTACGAGCAGTACTTC.

The genes are TRBV5-6 and TRBJ2-2; D is unresolved. CDR3 length equals 15 residues. Germline CDR1 and CDR2: SGHDT and YYEEEE. Deletions cut 0 bases from V and 0 bases from J, with 6 bases between. The CDR3 DNA sequence: TGTGCCAGCAGCTTGGGCGGATCGAACACCGGGGAGCTGTTTTTT. This codes for CASSLGGSNTGELFF. The full variable domain, rest sourced from reference TRBV5-6 and TRBJ2-2, is DAGVTQSPTHLIKTRGQQVTLRCSPKSGHDTVSWYQQALGQGPQFIFQYYEEEERQRGNFPDRFSGHQFPNYSSELNVNALLLGDSALYLCASSLGGSNTGELFFGEGSRLTVL.

The gene calls are TRBV18 and TRBJ1-2; D gene uncertain. V was pared by 2 bases and J by 3 bases, with 7 bases between. CDR3 length: 13 residues. Germline V gives CDR1 KGHSH, CDR2 LQKENI. In nucleotides, the CDR3 is TGTGCCAGCTCACCAGATCAGGACTATGGCTACACCTTC. This gives the protein CASSPDQDYGYTF.

A few counts support this clone. The sample carries other DNA sequences with the same CDR3. This chain uses TRBV11-2 with TRBJ2-7; 7 bases line up with TRBD2. V was clipped by 1 base and J by 4 bases; unmatched bases: 1. The CDR3 runs to 13 residues. Germline V gene lookup returns CDR1 SGHAT and CDR2 FQNNGV. CDR3 nucleotide sequence: TGTGCCAGCAGCTTAGGGCGGGAGTACGAGCAGTACTTC. Protein product: CASSLGREYEQYF.

V is TRBV18 and J is TRBJ1-1; D gene unclear. Germline V gene sequence: CDR1 KGHSH, CDR2 LQKENI. Trimming cost V 4 bases and J 2 bases, with 11 bases left between them. This CDR3 region has 14 residues. CDR3 protein: CASSLTGSNTEAFF. The CDR3 DNA follows: TGTGCCAGCTCACTAACCGGGAGCAACACTGAAGCTTTCTTT.

The rearrangement uses TRBV11-2 and TRBJ1-2; 7 bases map to TRBD1. The CDR3 sequence is 15 residues long. Germline V gene sequence: CDR1 SGHAT, CDR2 FQNNGV. V dropped 3 bases and J dropped 0; count of bases not matched to a gene: 4. The CDR3 protein is CASSFGQAANYGYTF. CDR3 coding DNA: TGTGCCAGCAGCTTCGGACAGGCCGCTAACTATGGCTACACCTTC.

The J gene is TRBJ1-2, the V gene TRBV28; 11 bases agree with TRBD1. V lost 5 bases, J lost 8 bases, and 10 bases stayed unmatched. Per germline, CDR1 MDHEN and CDR2 SYDVKM. The CDR3 has 15 residues. The CDR3 loop reads CASSQRDRGIGGYTF. The CDR3 DNA reads TGTGCCAGCAGTCAGAGGGACAGGGGGATAGGAGGCTACACCTTC.

This clone was seen a handful of times. The chain recombines TRBV18 with TRBJ2-4, with 7 bases identical to TRBD2. Trimming at V came to 4 bases and at J to 8 bases, leaving 8 bases not matched to a gene. The CDR3 loop spans 14 amino acids. The germline gives CDR1 KGHSH, CDR2 LQKENI. CDR3 amino acids: CASSLPPREDIQYF. CDR3 sequence (DNA): TGTGCCAGCTCACTCCCACCCCGGGAGGACATTCAGTACTTC.

This clone was observed a single time. CDR3 bases: TGCGCCAGCAAGAGGGAATCCGGGGGGCTCTCCTACGAGCAGTACTTC. It specifies CASKRESGGLSYEQYF. The genes are TRBV10-2 and TRBJ2-7; a possible D gene is TRBD2 (7 bases). The germline V gene encodes CDR1 WSHSY and CDR2 SAAADI. The length of the CDR3 is 16 residues. The V end lost 7 bases, the J end lost 0 bases, and 19 bases lay between the germline ends.

The chain is built from TRBV6-6 and TRBJ1-1; D gene unclear. This CDR3 comprises 15 residues. Germline V gene lookup returns CDR1 MNHNY and CDR2 SVGAGI (reference sequence). V was trimmed by 4 bases and J by 4 bases, leaving 16 bases between them. In DNA, the CDR3 is TGTGCCAGCAGTTCTAAGGACCTTCGGGGCACTGAAGCTTTCTTT. Protein sequence: CASSSKDLRGTEAFF.

This chain uses TRBV5-1 with TRBJ2-7; D call uncertain. The V and J ends lost 5 bases and 2 bases respectively, with 14 bases between them. Germline CDR1 SGHRS, CDR2 YFSETQ. This CDR3 is 14 amino acids long. The CDR3 loop is CASRAGTQTYEQYF. The CDR3 DNA reads as TGCGCCAGCAGAGCAGGAACCCAGACCTACGAGCAGTACTTC.

This clone is a singleton in its sample. The chain employs TRBV28 and TRBJ1-2; D is unclear. CDR1 is MDHEN and CDR2 is SYDVKM in the germline V gene. Trimming removed 4 bases from V and 4 bases from J, with 25 bases in between. CDR3 length equals 18 residues. As DNA, the CDR3 is TGTGCCAGCAGTTCGATCCGAGTTGGAAGCCCCGGAGGCTATGGCTACACCTTC. Encoded protein: CASSSIRVGSPGGYGYTF.

The chain joins TRBV5-1 to TRBJ1-2; D perhaps matches TRBD1 (6 bases). The V gene lost 0 bases and the J gene lost 8 bases, with 26 bases spanning the gap. The V gene's germline CDR1 is SGHRS and CDR2 YFSETQ. The CDR3 consists of 18 residues. The CDR3 coding sequence is TGCGCCAGCAGCTTGGCCGGCCGCTCCACAGGGCTTTTGGGGGGCTACACCTTC. It translates to CASSLAGRSTGLLGGYTF.